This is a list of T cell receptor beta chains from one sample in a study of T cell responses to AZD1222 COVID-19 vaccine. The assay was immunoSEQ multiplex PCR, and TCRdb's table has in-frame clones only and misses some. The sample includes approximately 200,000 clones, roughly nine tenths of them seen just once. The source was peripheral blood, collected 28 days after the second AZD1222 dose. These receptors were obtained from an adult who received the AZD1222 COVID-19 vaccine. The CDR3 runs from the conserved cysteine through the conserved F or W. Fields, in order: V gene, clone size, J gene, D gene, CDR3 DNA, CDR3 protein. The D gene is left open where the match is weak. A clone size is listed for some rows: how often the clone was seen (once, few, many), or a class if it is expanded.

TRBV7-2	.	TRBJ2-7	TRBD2	TGTGCCAGCAGCTGGAGCGGCGCGGGAGCCTACGAGCAGTACTTC	CASSWSGAGAYEQYF
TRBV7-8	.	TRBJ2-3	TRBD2	TGTGCCAGCAGTTATAGCGGGAGGGCAGATACGCAGTATTTT	CASSYSGRADTQYF
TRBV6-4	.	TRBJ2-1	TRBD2	TGTGCCAGCAGTGAGGCGGGGGGGTACAATGAGCAGTTCTTC	CASSEAGGYNEQFF
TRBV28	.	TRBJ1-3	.	TGTGCCAGCAGTTCCACGGGGGGCAGAAACACCATATATTTT	CASSSTGGRNTIYF
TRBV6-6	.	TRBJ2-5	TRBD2	TGTGCCAGCAGGACCGGGACTAACCTTCAAGAGACCCAGTACTTC	CASRTGTNLQETQYF
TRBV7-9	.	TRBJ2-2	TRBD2	TGTGCCAGCAGCTCAGGACTAGCGGGGGTTAACACCGGGGAGCTGTTTTTT	CASSSGLAGVNTGELFF
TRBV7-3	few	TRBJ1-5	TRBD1	TGTGCCAGCAGCAGGGACAGGGACCAGCCCCAGCATTTT	CASSRDRDQPQHF
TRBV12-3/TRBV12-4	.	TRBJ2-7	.	TGTGCCAGCAGTTTGTCGAGAGAGCAGTACTTC	CASSLSREQYF
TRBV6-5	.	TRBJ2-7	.	TGTGCCAGCAGTCCGGCGGCCTACGAGCAGTACTTC	CASSPAAYEQYF
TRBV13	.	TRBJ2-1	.	TGTGCCAGCAGGGGGGATAAGGACAATGAGCAGTTCTTC	CASRGDKDNEQFF
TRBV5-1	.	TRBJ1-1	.	TGCGCCAGCAGCTTGGGGGCAATAATGGACAGTAGCGCTGAAGCTTTCTTT	CASSLGAIMDSSAEAFF
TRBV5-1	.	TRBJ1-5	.	TGCGCCAGCAGCTTCGGGGGGGATCAGCCCCAGCATTTT	CASSFGGDQPQHF
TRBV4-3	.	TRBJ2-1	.	TGCGCCAGCAGCCAAGGACGGTCTTTTGAGCAGTTCTTC	CASSQGRSFEQFF
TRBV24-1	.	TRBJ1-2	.	TGTGCCACCAGTGGAAGGTCTGGTTATGGCTACACCTTC	CATSGRSGYGYTF